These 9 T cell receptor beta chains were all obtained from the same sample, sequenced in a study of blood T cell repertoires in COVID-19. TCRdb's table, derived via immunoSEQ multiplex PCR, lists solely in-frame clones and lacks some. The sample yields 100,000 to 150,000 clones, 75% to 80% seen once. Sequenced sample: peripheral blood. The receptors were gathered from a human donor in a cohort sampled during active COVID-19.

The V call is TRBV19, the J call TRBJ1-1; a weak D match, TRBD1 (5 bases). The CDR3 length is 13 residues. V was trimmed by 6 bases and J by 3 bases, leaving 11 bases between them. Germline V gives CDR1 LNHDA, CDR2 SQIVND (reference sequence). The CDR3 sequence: CASSSTGYTEAFF. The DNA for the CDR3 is TGTGCCAGTAGCTCTACAGGCTACACTGAAGCTTTCTTT.

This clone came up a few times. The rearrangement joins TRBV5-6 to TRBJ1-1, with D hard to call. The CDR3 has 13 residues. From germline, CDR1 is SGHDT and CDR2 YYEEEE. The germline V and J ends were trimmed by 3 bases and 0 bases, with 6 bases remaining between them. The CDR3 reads CASSWGVNTEAFF. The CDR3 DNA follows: TGTGCCAGCAGCTGGGGAGTGAACACTGAAGCTTTCTTT.

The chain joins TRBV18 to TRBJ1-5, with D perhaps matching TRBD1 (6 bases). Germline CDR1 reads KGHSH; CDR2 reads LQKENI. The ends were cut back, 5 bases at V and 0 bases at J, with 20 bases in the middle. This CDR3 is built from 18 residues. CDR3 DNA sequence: TGTGCCAGCTCATTAACGTCCGGGACCAGGGGTAGCAATCAGCCCCAGCATTTT. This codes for CASSLTSGTRGSNQPQHF.

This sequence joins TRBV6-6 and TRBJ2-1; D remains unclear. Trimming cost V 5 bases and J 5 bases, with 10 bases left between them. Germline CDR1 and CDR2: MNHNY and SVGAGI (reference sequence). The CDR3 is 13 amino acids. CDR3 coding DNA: TGTGCCAGCAGTCCCGTCCTACACAATGAGCAGTTCTTC. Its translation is CASSPVLHNEQFF.

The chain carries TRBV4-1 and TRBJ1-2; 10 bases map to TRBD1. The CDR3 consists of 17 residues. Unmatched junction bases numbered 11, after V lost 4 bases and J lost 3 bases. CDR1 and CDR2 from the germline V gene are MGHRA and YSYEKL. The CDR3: CASSPRETGGLDYGYTF. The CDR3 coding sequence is TGCGCCAGCAGCCCTCGAGAGACAGGGGGCCTCGACTATGGCTACACCTTC.

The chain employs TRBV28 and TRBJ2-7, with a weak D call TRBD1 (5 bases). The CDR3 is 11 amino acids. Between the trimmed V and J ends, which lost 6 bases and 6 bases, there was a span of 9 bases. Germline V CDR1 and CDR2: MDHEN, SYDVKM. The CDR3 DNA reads TGTGCCAGCAGCGAAAGGGGCGAGCAGTACTTC. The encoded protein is CASSERGEQYF. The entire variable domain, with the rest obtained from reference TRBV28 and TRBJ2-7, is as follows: DVKVTQSSRYLVKRTGEKVFLECVQDMDHENMFWYRQDPGLGLRLIYFSYDVKMKEKGDIPEGYSVSREKKERFSLILESASTNQTSMYLCASSERGEQYFGPGTRLTVT.

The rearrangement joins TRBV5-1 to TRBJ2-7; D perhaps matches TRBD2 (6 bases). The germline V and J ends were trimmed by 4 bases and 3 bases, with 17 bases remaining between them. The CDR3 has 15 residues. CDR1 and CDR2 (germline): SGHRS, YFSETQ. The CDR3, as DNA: TGCGCCAGCAGCCAGGGACTCCAAGATGACTACGAGCAGTACTTC. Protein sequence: CASSQGLQDDYEQYF.

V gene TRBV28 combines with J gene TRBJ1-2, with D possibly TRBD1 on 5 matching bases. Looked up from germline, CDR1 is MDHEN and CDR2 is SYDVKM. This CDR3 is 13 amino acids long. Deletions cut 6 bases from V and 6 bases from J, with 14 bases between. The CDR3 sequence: CASRLYTGDGYTF. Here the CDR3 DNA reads TGTGCCAGCAGGCTCTACACGGGGGATGGCTACACCTTC.

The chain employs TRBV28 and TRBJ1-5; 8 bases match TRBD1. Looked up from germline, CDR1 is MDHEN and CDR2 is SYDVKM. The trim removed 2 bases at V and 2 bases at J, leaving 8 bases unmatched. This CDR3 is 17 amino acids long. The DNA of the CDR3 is TGTGCCAGCAGTTTAAGAGCCCAGACAGGGGGCAATCAGCCCCAGCATTTT. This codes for CASSLRAQTGGNQPQHF.